There are many counts of the clone carrying this TCR beta chain. The sample comes from a study of T cells in Graves' hyperthyroidism and ophthalmopathy. Patients showing uncontrolled infection, other autoimmune disease, pregnancy or lactation were ineligible. Orbital computed tomography, thyroid ultrasound, serum thyroxine and TRAb, and clinical symptoms together informed the diagnoses. The CDR3 totals 12 residues. Trimming took 8 bases from V and 5 from J, leaving 10 bases between them. RNA transcripts were the template for amplifying TCR beta CDR3 regions. Researchers ran a first-round RT-PCR on the TCR CDR3 using the HTBI primer set. TCRdb independently ran MiXCR on the multiplex PCR reads; one entry per CDR3 protein. This sample has about 570,000 distinct CDR3 sequences, with just over 45% found just once.

V is TRBV12-3 or TRBV12-4 and J is TRBJ1-3; TRBD1 might be the D (6 bases). The sequencing input was peripheral blood or thyroid tissue (not recorded which). This receptor was identified in an adult woman with Graves' disease, either hyperthyroidism or ophthalmopathy (not recorded which). CDR3 sequence reads: CASGGRRNTIYF. The CDR3 nucleotides are TGTGCCAGCGGGGGGCGCCGAAACACCATATATTTT.